These 27 T cell receptor beta chains came from one sample sequenced in a study of cytomegalovirus exposure and HLA in healthy donors. Researchers ran the PCR with 60 Vbeta and 13 Jbeta primers. Clones were sequenced by immunoSEQ multiplex PCR, and TCRdb holds only the in-frame ones, with some missing. Here the sample spans approximately 110,000 clones, about 82% being singletons. Sequencing used PBMCs. These receptor sequences come from a man in his fifties or sixties in good health and CMV-seronegative.

The sample holds one count of this clone. This chain uses TRBV5-6 with TRBJ1-1; unclear D gene. The V gene's germline CDR1 is SGHDT and CDR2 YYEEEE. This CDR3 comprises 14 residues. V lost 6 bases, J lost 0 bases, and 12 bases lay in between. The CDR3 protein is CASTWEGMNTEAFF. The CDR3 DNA sequence: TGTGCCAGCACCTGGGAGGGAATGAACACTGAAGCTTTCTTT.

The chain uses TRBV7-7 and TRBJ2-2, with 9 bases fitting TRBD2. Per germline, CDR1 SSHAT and CDR2 FNYEAQ (reference sequence). The CDR3 contains 17 residues. Losses at the gene ends were 5 bases for V and 0 bases for J; bases not matched to a gene: 7. The CDR3 sequence is CASSLEAGGTNTGELFF. For the CDR3, the DNA is TGTGCCAGCAGCCTAGAGGCGGGGGGGACGAACACCGGGGAGCTGTTTTTT.

The chain joins TRBV9 to TRBJ1-1; D possibly corresponds to TRBD1 (5 bases). V lost 0 bases, J lost 5 bases, and 14 bases lay in between. This CDR3 region has 15 residues. Per the germline V gene, CDR1 is SGDLS and CDR2 is YYNGEE. The CDR3 protein is CASSVGGGRGTEAFF. The CDR3 DNA reads TGTGCCAGCAGCGTAGGCGGGGGGAGAGGTACTGAAGCTTTCTTT.

The chain links TRBV7-2 to TRBJ1-4; perhaps TRBD1 as D (5 bases). This CDR3 contains 15 residues. Trimming pared 3 bases from V and 7 bases from J, leaving 15 bases between. Germline V lookup: CDR1 SGHTA, CDR2 FQGNSA. The CDR3 sequence: CASSLGLTPVEKLFF. CDR3 DNA: TGTGCCAGCAGCTTGGGGCTGACCCCAGTTGAAAAACTGTTTTTT.

The chain is built from TRBV5-1 and TRBJ2-3, with 8 bases matching TRBD2. The germline CDR1 and CDR2 sequences are SGHRS and YFSETQ. J was trimmed by 3 bases and V by 4 bases; bases with no gene match: 7. The CDR3 consists of 15 residues. The CDR3 sequence: CASSQYSGETDTQYF. CDR3 coding DNA: TGCGCCAGCAGCCAGTATAGCGGGGAAACAGATACGCAGTATTTT.

This clone was detected only a few times. V gene TRBV7-2 combines with J gene TRBJ2-7; 7 bases are shared with TRBD2. V lost 4 bases, J lost 2 bases, and 11 bases stayed unmatched. The germline CDR1 and CDR2 sequences are SGHTA and FQGNSA. The CDR3 totals 16 residues. The CDR3: CASSWRSGGEPYEQYF. CDR3 bases: TGTGCCAGCAGCTGGAGGTCGGGAGGAGAACCCTACGAGCAGTACTTC.

The V call is TRBV27, the J call TRBJ2-3; 13 bases match TRBD2. There are 17 residues in the CDR3. The V and J ends lost 5 bases and 4 bases, in that order; junction bases with no gene match: 9. From germline, CDR1 is MNHEY and CDR2 SMNVEV (reference sequence). CDR3 sequence: CASSPLWTSGGADTQYF. The CDR3, as DNA: TGTGCCAGCAGTCCCCTTTGGACTAGCGGGGGTGCAGATACGCAGTATTTT.

The rearrangement uses TRBV6-1 and TRBJ2-1, with 9 nucleotides matching TRBD2. The V and J ends lost 8 bases and 4 bases, in that order; junction bases with no gene match: 3. Per germline, CDR1 MNHNS and CDR2 SASEGT. CDR3 length: 13 residues. The DNA for the CDR3 is TGTGCCAGCGAGCGGGGGGCATACAATGAGCAGTTCTTC. It codes for CASERGAYNEQFF.

This clone was seen more than once but under ten times. The chain employs TRBV19 and TRBJ1-5; possibly TRBD1 for D (6 bases). The CDR3 length is 14 residues. Germline V lookup: CDR1 LNHDA, CDR2 SQIVND (reference sequence). Trimming removed 3 bases from V and 4 bases from J, with 10 bases in between. The DNA for the CDR3 is TGTGCCAGTAGTATGATCACAGGGAATCAGCCCCAGCATTTT. It encodes CASSMITGNQPQHF.

V gene TRBV10-3 combines with J gene TRBJ1-1, with 10 nucleotides matching TRBD1. Germline assignment: CDR1 ENHRY and CDR2 SYGVKD. This CDR3 contains 17 residues. V shed 2 bases and J 0 bases; nucleotides not matched to a gene: 6. CDR3 sequence: CAISEPRTGGMNTEAFF. For the CDR3, the DNA is TGTGCCATCAGTGAGCCCCGGACAGGGGGTATGAACACTGAAGCTTTCTTT.

The rearrangement uses TRBV7-8 and TRBJ1-4, with TRBD1 identical over 8 bases. Germline V gene lookup returns CDR1 SGHVS and CDR2 FQNEAQ. This CDR3 has 14 residues. Trimming removed 5 bases from V and 8 bases from J; junction bases left unmatched: 7. CDR3 in amino acids: CASSTQGEGEKLFF. The CDR3 DNA sequence: TGTGCCAGCAGCACACAGGGGGAAGGAGAAAAACTGTTTTTT. Supplemented by reference TRBV7-8 and TRBJ1-4, the full variable domain reads GAGVSQSPRYKVAKRGQDVALRCDPISGHVSLFWYQQALGQGPEFLTYFQNEAQLDKSGLPSDRFFAERPEGSVSTLKIQRTQQEDSAVYLCASSTQGEGEKLFFGSGTQLSVL.

This sequence joins TRBV11-2 and TRBJ2-1; TRBD2 might be the D (6 bases). The CDR3 is made up of 12 amino acids. Per germline, CDR1 SGHAT and CDR2 FQNNGV. The V gene lost 5 bases and the J gene lost 11 bases, with 13 bases spanning the gap. The CDR3 DNA sequence: TGTGCCAGCAGCGAGACTAGTATGAAGCAGTTCTTC. Its protein product is CASSETSMKQFF. The full variable domain, its missing parts supplied by reference TRBV11-2 and TRBJ2-1, is EAGVAQSPRYKIIEKRQSVAFWCNPISGHATLYWYQQILGQGPKLLIQFQNNGVVDDSQLPKDRFSAERLKGVDSTLKIQPAKLEDSAVYLCASSETSMKQFFGPGTRLTVL.

The rearrangement uses TRBV5-1 and TRBJ1-1; D is unclear. The germline V and J ends were trimmed by 0 bases and 0 bases, with 12 bases remaining between them. Germline assignment: CDR1 SGHRS and CDR2 YFSETQ. The CDR3 runs 16 residues. Written as DNA, the CDR3 is TGCGCCAGCAGCTTGGAAACCAACCTATTGAACACTGAAGCTTTCTTT. Its protein is CASSLETNLLNTEAFF.

This chain links TRBV4-2 with TRBJ2-3, with 8 bases lining up with TRBD2. Unmatched junction bases numbered 4, after V lost 2 bases and J lost 9 bases. This CDR3 has 13 amino acids. The germline V gene has CDR1 LGHNA and CDR2 YNFKEQ. The chain's CDR3 is CASSQQAGETQYF. DNA of the CDR3: TGTGCCAGCAGCCAACAAGCGGGGGAGACGCAGTATTTT.

Regarding this clone: Other nucleotide sequences in the sample specify the same CDR3. This sequence joins TRBV18 and TRBJ1-3; 10 bases fit TRBD1. Germline CDR1 is KGHSH and CDR2 is LQKENI. V lost 3 bases and J lost 4; bases outside the gene matches: 3. There are 15 residues in the CDR3. The CDR3 DNA sequence: TGTGCCAGCTCACCCGGGACAGGGGTCGGAAACACCATATATTTT. This encodes CASSPGTGVGNTIYF.

The gene calls are TRBV6-5 and TRBJ1-2; TRBD1 might be the D (5 bases). The ends were cut back, 2 bases at V and 4 bases at J, with 17 bases in the middle. This CDR3 region has 16 residues. Per germline, CDR1 MNHEY and CDR2 SVGAGI. The CDR3 DNA sequence: TGTGCCAGCAGTTACGGGGGGGAAGAGCGGGGCTATGGCTACACCTTC. As protein: CASSYGGEERGYGYTF.

CDR3 coding DNA: TGCGCCAGCAGCCAAGTCCCGCTAAGTGGCGGCGGGGTCTCCTACGAGCAGTACTTC. This translates into CASSQVPLSGGGVSYEQYF. The rearrangement uses TRBV4-1 and TRBJ2-7; a weak D match, TRBD2 (6 bases). V was pared by 1 base and J by 0 bases, with 22 bases between. The CDR3 totals 19 residues. From germline, CDR1 is MGHRA and CDR2 YSYEKL.

This rearrangement joins TRBV5-1 to TRBJ1-1; D not certain. Trimming took off 4 bases at V and 6 bases at J, with 10 bases between the two ends. This CDR3 is built from 12 residues. Germline values: CDR1 SGHRS, CDR2 YFSETQ. The CDR3 reads CASSAGEAEAFF. CDR3 DNA sequence: TGCGCCAGCAGCGCCGGTGAGGCTGAAGCTTTCTTT.

To note about this clone: The same CDR3 also results from other DNA sequences found in this sample. The rearrangement joins TRBV6-1 to TRBJ1-1; D perhaps matches TRBD1 (5 bases). CDR1 MNHNS and CDR2 SASEGT come from the germline V gene. Trimming shortened V by 4 bases and J by 5 bases, and 8 bases separated the two germline ends. The CDR3 consists of 12 residues. The CDR3 DNA follows: TGTGCCAGCAGTGGGACACTAACTGAAGCTTTCTTT. This gives the protein CASSGTLTEAFF.

The chain's CDR3 is CASSLGSYSRNQPQHF. The CDR3 coding sequence is TGTGCCAGCAGCTTAGGATCATACAGTAGAAATCAGCCCCAGCATTTT. The genes are TRBV7-9 and TRBJ1-5, with D uncertain. V was pared by 1 base and J by 4 bases, with 14 bases between. This CDR3 comprises 16 residues. Germline-derived CDR1 and CDR2 are SEHNR and FQNEAQ (reference sequence).

This chain links TRBV7-8 with TRBJ1-2, with a possible D match to TRBD1 (5 bases). The CDR3 consists of 13 residues. Trimming took off 1 base at V and 4 bases at J, with 7 bases between the two ends. CDR1 and CDR2 from the germline V gene are SGHVS and FQNEAQ. CDR3 DNA: TGTGCCAGCAGCTTAGGACAGATCTATGGCTACACCTTC. Encoded protein: CASSLGQIYGYTF.

This clone was detected only once. The rearrangement joins TRBV5-1 to TRBJ2-7; D is unresolved. This CDR3 is 15 amino acids long. V lost 0 bases and J 6 bases, leaving 16 bases between the germline ends. In germline, CDR1 is SGHRS, CDR2 YFSETQ. The CDR3 reads CASSLEAPGLGEQYV. The CDR3 nucleotides read TGCGCCAGCAGCTTGGAAGCCCCCGGCCTGGGCGAGCAGTACGTC.

This sequence joins TRBV5-1 and TRBJ1-2; TRBD1 matches at 8 bases. The germline V gene encodes CDR1 SGHRS and CDR2 YFSETQ. With 0 bases clipped from V and 0 bases from J, the junction kept 10 bases outside the gene matches. CDR3 length equals 18 residues. This CDR3 reads CASSLAKGRGLANYGYTF. In DNA, the CDR3 is TGCGCCAGCAGCTTGGCCAAGGGCAGGGGGCTAGCTAACTATGGCTACACCTTC.

The CDR3 bases are TGTGCCAGCAGTGGACAACAGCTAAACACTGAAGCTTTCTTT. Translated: CASSGQQLNTEAFF. The rearrangement links TRBV2 to TRBJ1-1; the D is unclear. Looked up from germline, CDR1 is SNHLY and CDR2 is FYNNEI. The CDR3 contains 14 residues. V dropped 4 bases and J dropped 2 bases, with 11 bases sitting between them.

V gene TRBV4-1 combines with J gene TRBJ2-7; 9 positions match TRBD1. V shed 0 bases and J 5 bases; nucleotides not matched to a gene: 2. CDR1 is MGHRA, CDR2 YSYEKL, per germline. This CDR3 has 14 residues. CDR3 residues: CASSQEGQGDEQYF. In nucleotides, the CDR3 is TGCGCCAGCAGCCAAGAGGGACAGGGTGACGAGCAGTACTTC.

The chain is built from TRBV4-3 and TRBJ2-3, with D perhaps matching TRBD1 (5 bases). V lost 0 bases, J lost 3 bases, and 16 bases lay in between. The CDR3 length is 17 residues. CDR1 is LGHNA and CDR2 is YSLEER in the germline V gene. The DNA for the CDR3 is TGCGCCAGCAGCCAAGAGGGGCCTTTGAGTTCGACAGATACGCAGTATTTT. This encodes CASSQEGPLSSTDTQYF.

The J gene is TRBJ2-7, the V gene TRBV9, with D unresolved. The length of the CDR3 is 13 residues. With 0 bases removed from V and 1 base from J, the gap between germline ends came to 5 bases. Germline lookup yields CDR1 SGDLS and CDR2 YYNGEE. The CDR3 reads CASSVDSSYEQYF. For the CDR3, the DNA is TGTGCCAGCAGCGTAGACAGTTCCTACGAGCAGTACTTC.